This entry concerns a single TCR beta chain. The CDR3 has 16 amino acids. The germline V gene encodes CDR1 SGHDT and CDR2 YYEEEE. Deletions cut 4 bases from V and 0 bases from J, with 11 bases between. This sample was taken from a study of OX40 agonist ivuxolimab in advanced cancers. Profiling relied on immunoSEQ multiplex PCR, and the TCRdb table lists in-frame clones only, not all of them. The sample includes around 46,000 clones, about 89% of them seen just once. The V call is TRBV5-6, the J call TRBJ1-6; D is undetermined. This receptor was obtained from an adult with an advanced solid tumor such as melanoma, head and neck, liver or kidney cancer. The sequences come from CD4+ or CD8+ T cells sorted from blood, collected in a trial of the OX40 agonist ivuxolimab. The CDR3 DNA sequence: TGTGCCAGCAGCCGGAGGGCGGGCTCCTATAATTCACCCCTCCACTTT. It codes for CASSRRAGSYNSPLHF.